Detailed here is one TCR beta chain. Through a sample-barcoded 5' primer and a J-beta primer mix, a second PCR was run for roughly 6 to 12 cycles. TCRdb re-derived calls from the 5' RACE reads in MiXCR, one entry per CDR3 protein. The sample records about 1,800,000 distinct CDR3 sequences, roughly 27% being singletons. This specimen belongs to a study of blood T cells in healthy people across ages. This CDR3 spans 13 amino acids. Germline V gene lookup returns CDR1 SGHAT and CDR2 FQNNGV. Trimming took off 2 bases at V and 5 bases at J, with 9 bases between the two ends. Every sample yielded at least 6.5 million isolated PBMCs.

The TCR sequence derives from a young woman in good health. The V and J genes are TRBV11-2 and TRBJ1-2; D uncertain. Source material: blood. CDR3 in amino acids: CASSLLRGYGYTF. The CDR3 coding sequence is TGTGCCAGCAGCTTACTCCGAGGATATGGCTACACCTTC.